Following are 20 T cell receptor beta chains from one sample sequenced in a study of blood T cell repertoires in COVID-19. This table comes from immunoSEQ multiplex PCR, and its TCRdb copy is limited to in-frame clones, with some not included. The table lists approximately 120,000 clones, around 74% of them singletons. The source material was peripheral blood. The receptors come from a man aged 55 to 70 with acute or convalescent COVID-19.

V usage is TRBV7-9 and J usage is TRBJ1-6; 8 nucleotides align to TRBD1. The J segment lost 8 bases and the V segment lost 5 bases, leaving 17 bases of the junction unmatched. CDR3 length: 18 amino acids. From germline, CDR1 is SEHNR and CDR2 FQNEAQ (reference sequence). In DNA form, the CDR3 reads TGTGCCAGCAGCCCCGGGACAGGAAGGGACAGGAATGATTCACCCCTCCACTTT. Its translation: CASSPGTGRDRNDSPLHF.

This clone turned up a few times. In nucleotides, the CDR3 is TGTGCCAGCAGCCTTTACAGGGGCCCCGGTTACGAGCAGTACTTC. Translating gives CASSLYRGPGYEQYF. This chain links TRBV4-2 with TRBJ2-7, with TRBD1 matching 7 bases. This CDR3 is built from 15 residues. The J segment lost 4 bases and the V segment lost 4 bases, leaving 10 bases of the junction unmatched. Germline CDR1 is LGHNA and CDR2 is YNFKEQ.

This clone came up once. The chain is built from TRBV19 and TRBJ1-6, with D uncertain. The CDR3 runs to 15 residues. Per germline, CDR1 LNHDA and CDR2 SQIVND (reference sequence). V was trimmed by 4 bases and J by 7 bases, leaving 14 bases between them. The CDR3 is CASSRGSQQNSPLHF. The CDR3 DNA reads TGTGCCAGTAGTAGAGGGTCGCAGCAAAATTCACCCCTCCACTTT. The entire variable domain, with the rest obtained from reference TRBV19 and TRBJ1-6, is as follows: DGGITQSPKYLFRKEGQNVTLSCEQNLNHDAMYWYRQDPGQGLRLIYYSQIVNDFQKGDIAEGYSVSREKKESFPLTVTSAQKNPTAFYLCASSRGSQQNSPLHFGNGTRLTVT.

V gene TRBV6-5 combines with J gene TRBJ2-7; D perhaps matches TRBD2 (6 bases). Trimming cost V 11 bases and J 4 bases, with 18 bases left between them. This CDR3 comprises 13 residues. Looked up from germline, CDR1 is MNHEY and CDR2 is SVGAGI. The DNA for the CDR3 is TGTGCCGCCGGGGGACTGATCGAATACGAGCAGTACTTC. Translation gives CAAGGLIEYEQYF.

The J gene is TRBJ1-1, the V gene TRBV6-1; 7 bases map to TRBD1. The CDR3 has 15 amino acids. CDR1 is MNHNS and CDR2 is SASEGT in the germline V gene. V lost 2 bases and J lost 0; bases outside the gene matches: 3. Here the CDR3 DNA reads TGTGCCAGCAGTGAACCAGACAGGGTGAACACTGAAGCTTTCTTT. This translates into CASSEPDRVNTEAFF.

This clone was seen a few times. The rearrangement uses TRBV24-1 and TRBJ1-2; D is possibly TRBD1 (5 bases). The V and J ends lost 2 bases and 6 bases respectively, with 12 bases between them. Germline loops: CDR1 KGHDR, CDR2 SFDVKD. The CDR3 totals 14 residues. The CDR3 DNA follows: TGTGCCACCAGTGATTCAGGCAGGGTGAATGGCTACACCTTC. Translation gives CATSDSGRVNGYTF.

This clone was seen a handful of times. The chain uses TRBV9 and TRBJ1-4, with 8 bases aligning to TRBD1. This CDR3 has 14 residues. Germline lookup yields CDR1 SGDLS and CDR2 YYNGEE. Trimming at V came to 5 bases and at J to 2 bases, leaving 2 bases not matched to a gene. In DNA, the CDR3 is TGTGCCAGCAGTCGACAGGGGACTAATGAAAAACTGTTTTTT. It encodes CASSRQGTNEKLFF.

The rearrangement joins TRBV7-2 to TRBJ2-7; 12 bases map to TRBD1. The germline V gene encodes CDR1 SGHTA and CDR2 FQGNSA. This CDR3 comprises 14 residues. The V and J ends lost 5 bases and 7 bases, in that order; junction bases with no gene match: 6. The CDR3 sequence: CASSPGQGANEQYF. The CDR3 bases are TGTGCCAGCAGCCCGGGACAGGGGGCGAATGAGCAGTACTTC. The full variable domain, in which reference TRBV7-2 and TRBJ2-7 provide the parts outside the CDR3, is GAGVSQSPSNKVTEKGKDVELRCDPISGHTALYWYRQSLGQGLEFLIYFQGNSAPDKSGLPSDRFSAERTGGSVSTLTIQRTQQEDSAVYLCASSPGQGANEQYFGPGTRLTVT.

This clone was seen more than once but under ten times. The chain links TRBV7-9 to TRBJ1-6; 9 nucleotides line up with TRBD1. Germline V CDR1 and CDR2: SEHNR, FQNEAQ (reference sequence). There are 17 residues in the CDR3. V trimming: 5 bases; J trimming: 7 bases; junction bases outside the gene matches: 12. As DNA, the CDR3 is TGTGCCAGCAGCGGGGGGACGAACAGGGGGCGAAATTCACCCCTCCACTTT. This sequence encodes CASSGGTNRGRNSPLHF.

V gene TRBV5-6 combines with J gene TRBJ2-7, with 11 bases that match TRBD2. The CDR3 extends over 12 amino acids. Looked up from germline, CDR1 is SGHDT and CDR2 is YYEEEE. Trimming removed 4 bases from V and 6 bases from J; junction bases left unmatched: 0. The CDR3 nucleotides are TGTGCCAGCAGCACTAGCGGGAGCGAGCAGTACTTC. Residues: CASSTSGSEQYF.

CDR3: CASPPWNRGFSGYTF. The CDR3 nucleotides are TGTGCCAGCCCCCCGTGGAACAGGGGGTTCTCTGGCTACACCTTC. The chain carries TRBV6-5 and TRBJ1-2; 8 bases align to TRBD1. Trimming took 8 bases from V and 7 from J; bases not matched to a gene: 15. The CDR3 is made up of 15 amino acids. Germline V lookup: CDR1 MNHEY, CDR2 SVGAGI.

This chain joins TRBV10-3 and TRBJ1-2; 8 nucleotides line up with TRBD1. The CDR3 has 14 amino acids. J lost 2 bases, V lost 6 bases, and 5 bases had no gene match. Germline V gene lookup returns CDR1 ENHRY and CDR2 SYGVKD. The CDR3 DNA sequence: TGTGCCATCAGGGGGGGACAGGAGAACTATGGCTACACCTTC. It yields the protein CAIRGGQENYGYTF.

V usage is TRBV27 and J usage is TRBJ2-1; D may be TRBD1 (5 bases). The V gene's germline CDR1 is MNHEY and CDR2 SMNVEV (reference sequence). The CDR3 totals 17 residues. Trimming took 0 bases from V and 3 from J, leaving 15 bases between them. The CDR3, as DNA: TGTGCCAGCAGTTTATCAGGTGGGCAGGACATCTACAATGAGCAGTTCTTC. Translation: CASSLSGGQDIYNEQFF.

The chain couples TRBV7-6 to TRBJ2-7; D is unresolved. CDR1 SGHVS and CDR2 FNYEAQ come from the germline V gene. Deletions cut 0 bases from V and 3 bases from J, with 6 bases between. CDR3 size: 13 residues. CDR3 residues: CASSLARGYEQYF. CDR3 nucleotides: TGTGCCAGCAGCTTAGCTAGAGGCTACGAGCAGTACTTC. The full variable domain, its missing parts supplied by reference TRBV7-6 and TRBJ2-7, is GAGVSQSPRYKVTKRGQDVALRCDPISGHVSLYWYRQALGQGPEFLTYFNYEAQQDKSGLPNDRFSAERPEGSISTLTIQRTEQRDSAMYRCASSLARGYEQYFGPGTRLTVT.

This clone showed up just once. The chain links TRBV30 to TRBJ1-1; TRBD1 agrees at 10 bases. The V gene end was trimmed by 1 base and the J gene end by 6 bases; junction bases not matched to a gene: 5. This CDR3 region has 14 residues. Germline CDR1 reads GTSNPN; CDR2 reads SVGIG (reference sequence). CDR3 amino acids: CAWSGQGAISEAFF. Written as DNA, the CDR3 is TGTGCCTGGAGTGGACAGGGGGCCATTTCTGAAGCTTTCTTT.

This clone appeared once. The rearrangement joins TRBV5-8 to TRBJ1-2; 10 bases map to TRBD1. V lost 4 bases to trimming and J lost 6 bases; unmatched junction nucleotides: 6. The CDR3 covers 14 residues. CDR1 SGHTS and CDR2 YDEGEE come from the germline V gene. The CDR3 DNA sequence: TGTGCCAGCAGCCTCGACAGGGGGCAAGATGGCTACACCTTC. It yields the protein CASSLDRGQDGYTF.

A few counts support this clone. The chain is built from TRBV6-5 and TRBJ2-7; D unclear. The V end lost 3 bases, the J end lost 0 bases, and 9 bases lay between the germline ends. This CDR3 region has 14 residues. Germline CDR1 reads MNHEY; CDR2 reads SVGAGI. CDR3 loop: CASSYGLLSYEQYF. The CDR3 DNA follows: TGTGCCAGCAGTTATGGCCTTCTCTCCTACGAGCAGTACTTC.

The V call is TRBV5-1, the J call TRBJ2-1, with unresolved D. Trimming took off 0 bases at V and 0 bases at J, with 10 bases between the two ends. This CDR3 has 16 amino acids. Germline V gene sequence: CDR1 SGHRS, CDR2 YFSETQ. CDR3 amino acids: CASSLVAASSYNEQFF. CDR3 bases: TGCGCCAGCAGCTTGGTAGCAGCGAGCTCCTACAATGAGCAGTTCTTC.

The J gene is TRBJ2-3, the V gene TRBV28; 13 nucleotides line up with TRBD2. CDR3 length equals 16 residues. V gave up 5 bases and J gave up 9 bases; unmatched junction bases: 11. The germline CDR1 and CDR2 sequences are MDHEN and SYDVKM. The CDR3 bases are TGTGCCAGCAGTCCCACTTTACTAGCGGGGGGGCCAACGCAGTATTTT. Its translation: CASSPTLLAGGPTQYF.

This clone was seen a handful of times. This chain uses TRBV5-6 with TRBJ1-6; D might be TRBD1 (5 bases). This CDR3 is 18 amino acids long. Germline CDR1 reads SGHDT; CDR2 reads YYEEEE. V lost 6 bases, J lost 0 bases, and 19 bases lay in between. The CDR3, as DNA: TGTGCCAGCACCGGGCGGGGACTTGATAGCTCCTATAATTCACCCCTCCACTTT. It encodes CASTGRGLDSSYNSPLHF.